The rows below give T cell receptor beta chains drawn from one sample of a study of prognosis after radiotherapy for stage I lung cancer. In TCRdb, the multiplex PCR reads were re-called with MiXCR into one record per CDR3 protein. The table lists tens of thousands of distinct CDR3 sequences, about 30% of them singletons. The specimen was PBMCs, collected before or after stereotactic body radiation therapy (not recorded which). The receptors originated from a donor of 50 years or more with non-small cell lung cancer. CDR3s include the opening cysteine and the closing phenylalanine or tryptophan. The D gene is left open where the match is weak. Clone sizes are given selectively: once, few, many, or a class where the clone is expanded.

D,V,J,size,DNA,CDR3
.,TRBV28,TRBJ2-6,.,TGTGCCAGCAGCTCCCCCTTTGGGTCCTTGGCCAACGTCCTGACTTTC,CASSSPFGSLANVLTF
TRBD1,TRBV5-4,TRBJ1-1,few,TGTGCCAGCAGCTTGGCAGGGGGCGCATACACTGAAGCTTTCTTT,CASSLAGGAYTEAFF
.,TRBV30,TRBJ1-6,many,TGTGCCTGGAGTGTCGGAGGCACCTATAATTCACCCCTCCACTTT,CAWSVGGTYNSPLHF
.,TRBV18,TRBJ2-7,many,TGTGCCAGCTCACCAGGCGGGGAGGACGAGCAGTACTTC,CASSPGGEDEQYF
TRBD1,TRBV2,TRBJ2-5,few,TGTGCCAGCAGTGGATCGGTTGTAAGGGGGCGAGAGACCCAGTACTTC,CASSGSVVRGRETQYF
TRBD1,TRBV6-1,TRBJ2-7,many,TGTGCCAGCAGGTCAGGGGGCATCGACGAGCAGTACTTC,CASRSGGIDEQYF
.,TRBV20-1,TRBJ1-1,.,TGCAGTGCTAGACAGGTGGCAGTCGAATCTTTCTTT,CSARQVAVESFF
.,TRBV20-1,TRBJ2-3,many,TGCAGTGCTGCAGGGGCTAGCGGCACAGATACGCAGTATTTT,CSAAGASGTDTQYF
.,TRBV7-9,TRBJ2-2,.,TGTGCCAGCAGCCGGAACCGGGCCCTATCCTTAGCGAACACCGGGGAGCTGTTTTTT,CASSRNRALSLANTGELFF
.,TRBV30,TRBJ1-1,.,TGTGCCTGGAGTTGGGATGGGCGGTACACTGAAGCTTTCTTT,CAWSWDGRYTEAFF
.,TRBV6-1,TRBJ1-6,.,TGTGCCAGCACCCTACCGGATTCGCCCCTCCACTTT,CASTLPDSPLHF
.,TRBV18,TRBJ1-2,many,TGTGCCAGCTCTCCTGACAGTTTCTATGGCTACACCTTC,CASSPDSFYGYTF
.,TRBV28,TRBJ2-7,many,TGTGCCAGCACCAGGGGCTCTCGGTTCTACGAGCAGTACTTC,CASTRGSRFYEQYF
.,TRBV3-1,TRBJ2-2,many,TGTGCCAGCAGCCGCCAGGGAAACACCGGGGAGCTGTTTTTT,CASSRQGNTGELFF
.,TRBV6-1,TRBJ2-6,many,TGTGCCAGCAGTGGAAACAGGGTTGGGGCCAACGTCCTGACTTTC,CASSGNRVGANVLTF
.,TRBV6-2/TRBV6-3,TRBJ1-1,many,TGTGCCAGCAGTTACACCAGGGGAGCTGAAGCTTTCTTT,CASSYTRGAEAFF
TRBD1,TRBV20-1,TRBJ1-6,.,TGCAGTGCTAGGGCGACAGGGGGTTCAACCTTCCACTTT,CSARATGGSTFHF
.,TRBV6-1,TRBJ2-2,.,TGTGCCAGCAGGGAGACAGGTATGGACACCGGGGAGCTGTTTTTT,CASRETGMDTGELFF
TRBD1,TRBV20-1,TRBJ2-5,many,TGCAGTGCTAACAGGGGGCGAGTAGAGACCCAGTACTTC,CSANRGRVETQYF
.,TRBV3-1,TRBJ2-7,many,TGTGCCAGCAGCTTATCAGGATACGAGCAGTACTTC,CASSLSGYEQYF
.,TRBV20-1,TRBJ1-2,many,TGCAGTGCTAGACAGTCCCGGGGCCAGATAGTAAACGACTATGGCTACACCTTC,CSARQSRGQIVNDYGYTF
.,TRBV11-2,TRBJ1-4,many,TGTGCCAGCAGGAGTGAAAAACTGTTTTTT,CASRSEKLFF
TRBD1,TRBV19,TRBJ1-2,.,TGTGCCAGTAGTATAGAGACAGGGGCCTGGACCGGACTCGGGGGCTACACCTTC,CASSIETGAWTGLGGYTF
.,TRBV20-1,TRBJ2-1,many,TGCAGTGCAAGACTACCCAGCTCCTACAATGAGCAGTTCTTC,CSARLPSSYNEQFF
.,TRBV27,TRBJ2-3,many,TGTGCCAGCAAATTAGGAGGGGGGTGGTTCGCAGATACGCAGTATTTT,CASKLGGGWFADTQYF
.,TRBV29-1,TRBJ1-2,many,TGCAGCGTCCAGGGCCCACCCGGGGATGGCTACACCTTC,CSVQGPPGDGYTF
TRBD1,TRBV6-1,TRBJ1-2,many,TGTGCCAGCAGAGAGACAGGGAACTATGGCTACACCTTC,CASRETGNYGYTF
.,TRBV7-6,TRBJ2-7,many,TGTGCCAGCAGCTCGTACGGGGGTACCTACGAGCAGTACTTC,CASSSYGGTYEQYF
TRBD1,TRBV11-2,TRBJ2-1,many,TGTGCCAGCAGCTTAAGGTCAACAGGGGTCGGAGAGCAGTTCTTC,CASSLRSTGVGEQFF
TRBD1,TRBV20-1,TRBJ2-5,many,TGCAGTGCTAGAGTGGACAGGGGAATTCAAGAGACCCAGTACTTC,CSARVDRGIQETQYF
.,TRBV2,TRBJ1-2,many,TGTGCCAGCAGTGAAGCCGGGACTTTTAATAACTATGGCTACACCTTC,CASSEAGTFNNYGYTF
.,TRBV29-1,TRBJ2-3,many,TGCAGCGTTGATGGCCATCCTGGGACAGATACGCAGTATTTT,CSVDGHPGTDTQYF
.,TRBV6-8,TRBJ2-7,.,TGTGCCAGTAGACGCGAGCGGGCGGAATCCTACGAGCAGTACTTC,CASRRERAESYEQYF
TRBD1,TRBV4-2,TRBJ2-7,many,TGTGCCAGCAGCCAAGGGTATATCGGGACAGGAGGTGAGATCGAGCAGTACTTC,CASSQGYIGTGGEIEQYF
.,TRBV7-9,TRBJ1-2,many,TGTGCCAGCAGCTCAGACCTAATGGGGTACACCTTC,CASSSDLMGYTF
TRBD1,TRBV24-1,TRBJ2-1,.,TGTGCCAGTTCGCAGGGGGCTTCTTACAATGAGCAGTTCTTC,CASSQGASYNEQFF
TRBD2,TRBV2,TRBJ2-5,many,TGTGCCAGCAGTGAGCAGCGGGGGGGCCGGGAGACCCAGTACTTC,CASSEQRGGRETQYF
.,TRBV28,TRBJ2-7,medium-sized,TGTGCCAGCAGCCTTGGTTACGAGCAGTACTTC,CASSLGYEQYF
.,TRBV25-1,TRBJ2-5,many,TGTGCCAGCCAAAGGCAAAAGACCCAGTACTTC,CASQRQKTQYF
TRBD2,TRBV7-3,TRBJ2-1,many,TGTGCCAGCAGCCCGGGACTAGCGGGGGGCAAATACAATGAGCAGTTCTTC,CASSPGLAGGKYNEQFF
TRBD1,TRBV7-2,TRBJ2-5,many,TGTGCCAGCACCCCTGGGGGACAGGGAGGCGAGACCCAGTACTTC,CASTPGGQGGETQYF
.,TRBV6-2/TRBV6-3,TRBJ1-6,.,TGTGCCAGCAACATTCCGGGACGTGGAGGGAATTCACCTCTCCACTTT,CASNIPGRGGNSPLHF
.,TRBV7-2,TRBJ1-3,many,TGTGCCAGCAGCCGGGAGGCCTCTGGAAACACCATATATTTT,CASSREASGNTIYF
.,TRBV28,TRBJ1-6,many,TGTGCCAGCAAAGGGGGGCTTTCACCCCTCCACTTT,CASKGGLSPLHF
TRBD1,TRBV7-2,TRBJ1-5,many,TGTGCCAGCAGCAGAGGGACAGGGGCTCAGCCCCAGCATTTT,CASSRGTGAQPQHF
.,TRBV20-1,TRBJ2-3,many,TGCAGTGCTAGAGATCAGGGGGGAACAGATACGCAGTATTTT,CSARDQGGTDTQYF
TRBD2,TRBV4-1,TRBJ2-2,many,TGCGCCAGCAGCGCGGCGGGAGGGAACACCGGGGAGCTGTTTTTT,CASSAAGGNTGELFF
.,TRBV7-2,TRBJ1-1,many,TGTGCCAGCAGCTTAGGATACGGAATTGAAGCTTTCTTT,CASSLGYGIEAFF
.,TRBV6-5,TRBJ2-7,many,TGTGCCAGCAGTTACGAACTAGCTAGGTACGAGCAGTACTTC,CASSYELARYEQYF
.,TRBV6-5,TRBJ1-1,many,TGTGCCAGCAGTTACTCGCGGGGTTTGGGCACTGAAGCTTTCTTT,CASSYSRGLGTEAFF
.,TRBV20-1,TRBJ1-1,many,TGCAGTGCTAGAGTGGGCACAGGGTGGAACACTGAAGCTTTCTTT,CSARVGTGWNTEAFF
.,TRBV6-5,TRBJ1-5,.,TGTGCCATCAGTTACCCTCAAGCACAGGGCAATCAGCCCCAGCATTTT,CAISYPQAQGNQPQHF
TRBD1,TRBV29-1,TRBJ1-2,many,TGCAGCGTTACGAGACAGGGAGTCTACACCTTC,CSVTRQGVYTF
.,TRBV9,TRBJ2-3,many,TGTGCCAGCAGCGTAGTGGCAGGCACAGATACGCAGTATTTT,CASSVVAGTDTQYF
.,TRBV4-1,TRBJ2-7,many,TGCGCCAGCAGCCAAGGATGGGGTTTTCAGGGTACAGGCGAGCAGTACTTC,CASSQGWGFQGTGEQYF
.,TRBV15,TRBJ1-4,many,TGTGCCACCAGCAGAGATTCTCGGACGACGGAAAAACTGTTTTTT,CATSRDSRTTEKLFF
TRBD1,TRBV6-1,TRBJ2-7,many,TGTGCCATCCTCCAAAAAGGGACAGGGGACTACGAGCAGTACTTC,CAILQKGTGDYEQYF
.,TRBV30,TRBJ2-5,many,TGTGCCTGGAGAGGGGACGGGGGCCGGGAGACCCAGTACTTC,CAWRGDGGRETQYF